The present TCR beta chain was sequenced within a study of blood T cell repertoires in COVID-19. Profiling relied on immunoSEQ multiplex PCR, and the TCRdb table lists in-frame clones only, not all of them. Of some 400,000 clones listed, around 90% were seen once; the top ten hold 6% to 7.5%. Germline values: CDR1 MDHEN, CDR2 SYDVKM. Trimming removed 8 bases from V and 3 bases from J, with 13 bases in between. The CDR3 covers 13 residues. The sequencing sample was made of peripheral blood. The rearrangement joins TRBV28 to TRBJ1-1, with D tentatively TRBD1 (5 bases). This clonotype was obtained from a man in his late teens or twenties with active or convalescent COVID-19. CDR3 in amino acids: CASRRGGYTEAFF. The CDR3 DNA sequence: TGTGCCAGCCGCCGGGGGGGATACACTGAAGCTTTCTTT. Variable domain in full (rest from reference TRBV28 and TRBJ1-1): DVKVTQSSRYLVKRTGEKVFLECVQDMDHENMFWYRQDPGLGLRLIYFSYDVKMKEKGDIPEGYSVSREKKERFSLILESASTNQTSMYLCASRRGGYTEAFFGQGTRLTVV.